A selection of T cell receptor beta chains follows, all from one sample in a study of cytomegalovirus exposure and HLA in healthy donors. Generated by immunoSEQ multiplex PCR, the TCRdb table keeps only in-frame clones and is missing some. The sample gives under 150,000 clones, roughly 84% of which show up once; 2% to 3% is in the top ten. The specimen sequenced was PBMCs. Receptors originate from a man aged 50-60 years in good health and CMV-seronegative. Each CDR3 is given with its conserved first and last residue. The order of the fields is D gene, clone size, J gene, V gene, CDR3 DNA, CDR3 protein. A D gene is named only where the DNA matches it firmly. Where a row states a size, it is once, few, many or the class of an expanded clone; other rows omit it.

TRBD1 | - | TRBJ2-5 | TRBV2 | TGTGCCAGTTCGGACAGGGGGGAGACCCAGTACTTC | CASSDRGETQYF
TRBD2 | once | TRBJ2-1 | TRBV2 | TGTGCCAGCAGGGCAACGACTAGCGGGGGATACAATGAGCAGTTCTTC | CASRATTSGGYNEQFF
- | - | TRBJ2-7 | TRBV25-1 | TGTGCCAGCGCTCAGGGTATCGCCTACGAGCAGTACTTC | CASAQGIAYEQYF
- | - | TRBJ1-2 | TRBV18 | TGTGCCAGCTCACCCCTCGACAGAGGACACTATGGCTACACCTTC | CASSPLDRGHYGYTF
TRBD1 | - | TRBJ1-4 | TRBV5-1 | TGCGCCAGCAGCTTAGGGACAGGGAATGAAAAACTGTTTTTT | CASSLGTGNEKLFF
- | once | TRBJ2-5 | TRBV14 | TGTGCCAGCAGCCAACAGATGGGCCAGACCCAGTACTTC | CASSQQMGQTQYF
- | - | TRBJ1-2 | TRBV5-1 | TGCGCCAGCAGCTTGGGGGTGACAGGAACCTATGGCTACACCTTC | CASSLGVTGTYGYTF
TRBD1 | once | TRBJ2-3 | TRBV6-5 | TGTGCCAGCAGTAACACAGGGGCCAGCACAGATACGCAGTATTTT | CASSNTGASTDTQYF
TRBD1 | once | TRBJ1-1 | TRBV6-6 | TGTGCCAGCAGTCCAACCAGGGGGCGCCCCACCACTGAAGCTTTCTTT | CASSPTRGRPTTEAFF
- | - | TRBJ1-1 | TRBV27 | TGTGCCAGCAGTTTATCTAGAGAAAGCGCTGAAGCTTTCTTT | CASSLSRESAEAFF
TRBD1 | once | TRBJ1-1 | TRBV7-8 | TGTGCCAGCAGCCTCCGGCGGGACAGAGACACTGAAGCTTTCTTT | CASSLRRDRDTEAFF
- | - | TRBJ2-1 | TRBV7-7 | TGTGCTAGCAGCTTAGGACGGGGTAAGGAGCAGTTCTTC | CASSLGRGKEQFF
TRBD1 | few | TRBJ2-5 | TRBV7-9 | TGTGCCAGCGCTACAGGGGGCGCACTGTCGGAGACCCAGTACTTC | CASATGGALSETQYF
TRBD2 | - | TRBJ2-7 | TRBV7-8 | TGTGCCAGCAGCTTAGCCACGCGGGGGGAGGAGCAGTACTTC | CASSLATRGEEQYF
- | - | TRBJ1-5 | TRBV5-1 | TGCGCCAGCAGCCCTGGAGGTGGAAGCAATCAGCCCCAGCATTTT | CASSPGGGSNQPQHF
- | - | TRBJ2-5 | TRBV18 | TGTGCCAGCTCACCACAGGTAGCGGTTGAGACCCAGTACTTC | CASSPQVAVETQYF
- | - | TRBJ2-5 | TRBV7-3 | TGTGCCAGCAGCTTTGGGCGCGGGGGATTAGGGGGGCAAGAGACCCAGTACTTC | CASSFGRGGLGGQETQYF
- | - | TRBJ1-2 | TRBV10-3 | TGTGCCATCAGTGAGACAGGCTCCCACTATGGCTACACCTTC | CAISETGSHYGYTF
TRBD1 | few | TRBJ2-6 | TRBV5-6 | TGTGCCAGCAGCTTGGGTAGGACAGGGGTGTCTGGGGCCAACGTCCTGACTTTC | CASSLGRTGVSGANVLTF
TRBD1 | - | TRBJ1-6 | TRBV27 | TGTGCCAGCAGTTTTGAGCAGGGGGTCAGTTCACCCCTCCACTTT | CASSFEQGVSSPLHF
- | - | TRBJ1-2 | TRBV6-1 | TGTGCCAGCAGTGAATGGGGCGGCAGCGGGAGGGGTGGCTACACCTTC | CASSEWGGSGRGGYTF
TRBD2 | - | TRBJ2-1 | TRBV4-1 | TGCGCCAGCAGCCAGGGAGCGGGGGGCTACAATGAGCAGTTCTTC | CASSQGAGGYNEQFF
TRBD1 | - | TRBJ1-1 | TRBV19 | TGTGCCAGTAGTCAATTGGGACAGGCGAACACTGAAGCTTTCTTT | CASSQLGQANTEAFF
- | - | TRBJ1-2 | TRBV4-1 | TGCGCCAGCAGCCCCTACGGGGGGGCGCCCGGCTACACCTTC | CASSPYGGAPGYTF
- | - | TRBJ1-2 | TRBV2 | TGTGCCAGCAGTGATGGGGGGATATGGGCCTATGGCTACACCTTC | CASSDGGIWAYGYTF
TRBD1 | - | TRBJ2-7 | TRBV6-1 | TGTGCCAGCAGTGCCCCCGGGACAGGTAACGAGCAGTACTTC | CASSAPGTGNEQYF
TRBD2 | few | TRBJ2-7 | TRBV7-9 | TGTGCCAGCAGCTCTCAATCCGGGACTAGCGAGAGCTCCTACGAGCAGTACTTC | CASSSQSGTSESSYEQYF
- | - | TRBJ1-1 | TRBV6-4 | TGTGCCAGCAGTCTGGACAGGAACACTGAAGCTTTCTTT | CASSLDRNTEAFF
- | - | TRBJ1-2 | TRBV6-1 | TGTGCCAGCAGTCCGGCAGGGCCAAGTTATGGCTACACCTTC | CASSPAGPSYGYTF
TRBD2 | - | TRBJ2-7 | TRBV7-2 | TGTGCCAGCAGCTTACTCGGGGGGGGCAGCGAGCAGTACTTC | CASSLLGGGSEQYF
- | - | TRBJ1-4 | TRBV25-1 | TGTGCCAGCAGTGATAGCGGGCCTCTTAATGAAAAACTGTTTTTT | CASSDSGPLNEKLFF
TRBD2 | - | TRBJ2-5 | TRBV7-8 | TGTGCCAGCAGCTTTGGGACTAACCAAGAGACCCAGTACTTC | CASSFGTNQETQYF
- | - | TRBJ1-5 | TRBV5-6 | TGTGCCAGCAGCTTCGGCGGCCGTAGCGGCAATCAGCCCCAGCATTTT | CASSFGGRSGNQPQHF
- | - | TRBJ1-1 | TRBV5-1 | TGCGCCAGCAGCTTGGCGCACAAAAAGAACACTGAAGCTTTCTTT | CASSLAHKKNTEAFF
- | - | TRBJ2-2 | TRBV18 | TGTGCCAGCTCACTTATGACAGGAGTCGGCACCGGGGAGCTGTTTTTT | CASSLMTGVGTGELFF
- | - | TRBJ2-3 | TRBV30 | TGTGCCTGGAGTGATGGGCAACATAGCACAGATACGCAGTATTTT | CAWSDGQHSTDTQYF
- | - | TRBJ2-2 | TRBV19 | TGTGCCAGTAGTATAGTCCCAGGGATCACCGGGGAGCTGTTTTTT | CASSIVPGITGELFF
- | - | TRBJ1-5 | TRBV7-8 | TGTGCCAGCAGCCCCTCGAGAGGGGGTAGCAATCAGCCCCAGCATTTT | CASSPSRGGSNQPQHF
TRBD1 | - | TRBJ2-7 | TRBV29-1 | TGCAGCGTGGCCCCAGGGGGTTACGAGCAGTACTTC | CSVAPGGYEQYF
- | - | TRBJ2-3 | TRBV4-3 | TGCGCCAGCAGCCAGGAAAAACTAGAGTTCAGGACAGATACGCAGTATTTT | CASSQEKLEFRTDTQYF
- | few | TRBJ2-7 | TRBV4-2 | TGTGCCAGCAGCCAATATGACAGTAATTCCTACGAGCAGTACTTC | CASSQYDSNSYEQYF
- | once | TRBJ1-1 | TRBV27 | TGTGCCAGCCGATTGACCTGGGCCCCGAACACTGAAGCTTTCTTT | CASRLTWAPNTEAFF
- | - | TRBJ1-5 | TRBV6-1 | TGTGCCAGCAGTGAAGAGATAGAGGACATCTTGGTGATAGGCGATCAGCCCCAGCATTTT | CASSEEIEDILVIGDQPQHF
- | - | TRBJ1-5 | TRBV10-3 | TGTGCCATCAGTGAGATAACAGGGAAACTGGTTCAGCCCCAGCATTTT | CAISEITGKLVQPQHF
- | - | TRBJ1-3 | TRBV30 | TGTGCCTGGAGTGTACAACGGGGAACTTCGATCTACTCTGGAAACACCATATATTTT | CAWSVQRGTSIYSGNTIYF
- | once | TRBJ1-2 | TRBV5-1 | TGCGCCAGCAGCTTACGCAGTCAAAATGGCTACACCTTC | CASSLRSQNGYTF
TRBD1 | - | TRBJ1-6 | TRBV7-2 | TGTGCCAGCAGCTCGGACGGACAGGAGACCTATAATTCACCCCTCCACTTT | CASSSDGQETYNSPLHF
- | few | TRBJ1-3 | TRBV6-6 | TGTGCCAGCAGTTTCGGGAGCCCTGGAAACACCATATATTTT | CASSFGSPGNTIYF
- | few | TRBJ1-1 | TRBV6-1 | TGTGCCAGCAGTTTGACAACAATGAACACTGAAGCTTTCTTT | CASSLTTMNTEAFF
- | - | TRBJ2-6 | TRBV5-1 | TGCGCCAGCAGCTTGGCCAACAGGGCGGACGGGGCCAACGTCCTGACTTTC | CASSLANRADGANVLTF
TRBD1 | - | TRBJ2-7 | TRBV18 | TGTGCCAGCTCACCCCAGGACAGGGCCGCCTACGAGCAGTACTTC | CASSPQDRAAYEQYF